This TCR beta chain came from a study of read filtering for tumor transcriptome and immune sequencing. On the study more broadly: Revised staging placed eight or nine patients in R-ISS I, roughly 17 in II, six or seven in III.

V trimming: 2 bases; J trimming: 1 base; junction bases outside the gene matches: 6. CDR3 length: 15 amino acids. CDR1 is GTSNPN, CDR2 SVGIG, per germline (reference sequence). This clonotype was observed at least ten times. What it recognizes is unknown. This library used 300 to 450 ng RNA and molecular barcoded adaptors spanning alpha/delta and beta/gamma chains. TCRdb analysed the reads with MiXCR anew, one entry per CDR3 protein. The sample includes tens of thousands of distinct CDR3 sequences, approximately 12% of them seen just once. The study, taken as a whole, reports: The CD138-negative fraction was mixed bone marrow immune cells, not pure T cells. Even smaller IR-seq throughput identified most shared clonotypes.

This chain uses TRBV30 with TRBJ1-1; 8 positions match TRBD1. The origin of this receptor is a donor at least 40 years old with multiple myeloma. Input material: a population of CD138-negative cells sorted from bone marrow. The CDR3 region has the DNA TGTGCCTGGAGTAAAGGGACAGGCCGGAACACTGAAGCTTTCTTT. Translating gives CAWSKGTGRNTEAFF.